A few counts support the clone carrying this T cell receptor beta chain. The V end was cut by 0 bases, the J end by 3 bases, with 10 bases between. This CDR3 is 14 amino acids long. CDR1 SGDLS and CDR2 YYNGEE come from the germline V gene. This specimen comes from a study of Graves' ophthalmopathy and Graves' hyperthyroidism. Transcripts of RNA were the source for amplifying TCR beta CDR3 regions. HTBI primers primed a first-round RT-PCR, and a second-round multiplex PCR followed. TCRdb fed the multiplex PCR reads into MiXCR, producing one record per CDR3 protein. The table includes more than 150,000 distinct CDR3 sequences, 30% to 45% detected once.

This clonotype was obtained from a woman in her 40s with Graves' ophthalmopathy. V is TRBV9 and J is TRBJ2-7, with D possibly called TRBD1 or TRBD2 (6 bases each). Sequenced material: peripheral blood. DNA for the CDR3: TGTGCCAGCAGCGTAGGAGGGGGGTTCTACGAGCAGTACTTC. Its protein is CASSVGGGFYEQYF.